The 7 T cell receptor beta chains listed next were all sequenced from one sample in a study of blood T cells in healthy people across ages. The second PCR ran about 6 to 12 cycles with a sample-barcoded 5' primer and J-beta primers. TCRdb re-called the 5' RACE reads through MiXCR, storing one row per CDR3 protein. This sample has under 2 million distinct CDR3 sequences, with about 35% found just once. The sequenced material came from blood. The origin of the receptors is a woman aged 30 to 39 in good health.

Comment on this clonotype: It may be a read error: a sequence one base away is much more abundant. J is TRBJ2-1 and V is TRBV4-1; possible D gene TRBD2, 6 bases. V lost 2 bases to trimming and J lost 6 bases, with 11 bases between them. The CDR3 extends over 14 amino acids. From germline, CDR1 is MGHRA and CDR2 YSYEKL. The DNA for the CDR3 is TGCGCCAGCAGCCAAAAAGGACTACTCAATGAGCAGTTCTTC. Translated: CASSQKGLLNEQFF.

Comment on this clonotype: A junction boundary mismatches the germline segment, possibly from a read error. The V gene is TRBV3-1, the J gene TRBJ2-3; 8 nucleotides line up with TRBD1. The CDR3 loop spans 16 amino acids. The germline CDR1 and CDR2 sequences are LGHDT and YNNKEL (reference sequence). In DNA, the CDR3 is TGTGCCAGCAGCCACTCCCGGGACAGGCCCTCGGGTACGCGGTATTTT. It yields the protein CASSHSRDRPSGTRYF.

The V and J genes are TRBV20-1 and TRBJ2-1, with 16 bases fitting TRBD2. The CDR3 sequence is 16 residues long. From germline, CDR1 is DFQATT and CDR2 SNEGSKA (reference sequence). Losses at the gene ends were 6 bases for V and 4 bases for J; bases not matched to a gene: 6. CDR3 residues: CSAQGLAGGIYNEQFF. Written as DNA, the CDR3 is TGCAGTGCCCAGGGACTAGCGGGAGGGATATACAATGAGCAGTTCTTC.

This chain connects TRBV7-8 to TRBJ1-6; no clear D gene. CDR3 length: 18 residues. Trimming removed 0 bases from V and 2 bases from J, with 14 bases in between. Germline CDR1 reads SGHVS; CDR2 reads FQNEAQ. The CDR3 DNA is TGTGCCAGCAGCTTAGCGACCGGATCGGCAACCTATAATTCACCCCTCCACTTT. Its translation is CASSLATGSATYNSPLHF.

The chain is built from TRBV7-6 and TRBJ1-1; D call uncertain. Germline V gene data show CDR1 as SGHVS and CDR2 as FNYEAQ. V lost 5 bases to trimming and J lost 5 bases, with 15 bases between them. There are 14 residues in the CDR3. The CDR3 DNA sequence: TGTGCCAGCAGCCTGGGGTCGTCGGGGACTGAAGCTTTCTTT. This gives the protein CASSLGSSGTEAFF.

The chain uses TRBV20-1 and TRBJ2-1, with 11 bases lining up with TRBD2. Germline V gene data show CDR1 as DFQATT and CDR2 as SNEGSKA (reference sequence). This CDR3 has 14 residues. The V segment lost 6 bases and the J segment 10 bases; nucleotides outside the gene matches: 11. The CDR3 sequence is CSAPGTSGPREQFF. For the CDR3, the DNA is TGCAGTGCACCCGGGACTAGCGGCCCAAGGGAGCAGTTCTTC.

This clonotype was found a few times. In DNA, the CDR3 is TGTGCCAGCAGCCAAGGGACTTTCGGTGCCTATGGCTACACCTTC. Its protein is CASSQGTFGAYGYTF. The V call is TRBV3-1, the J call TRBJ1-2; D is ambiguous. Germline V gives CDR1 LGHDT, CDR2 YNNKEL (reference sequence). This CDR3 region has 15 residues. Deletions cut 1 base from V and 4 bases from J, with 13 bases between. Based on the CDR3 plus reference TRBV3-1 and TRBJ1-2, the full variable domain is DTAVSQTPKYLVTQMGNDKSIKCEQNLGHDTMYWYKQDSKKFLKIMFSYNNKELIINETVPNRFSPKSPDKAHLNLHINSLELGDSAVYFCASSQGTFGAYGYTFGSGTRLTVV.